This TCR beta chain was profiled in a study of shared clonotypes between healthy human individuals. Study-wide findings and caveats: Memory subsets had estimated richness that was generally smaller than that of naive subsets. Non-shared clonotypes displayed generation probabilities falling below those of clonotypes present in all four donors.

V was pared by 6 bases and J by 6 bases, with 8 bases of the junction left unmatched. CDR1 is MDHEN and CDR2 is SYDVKM in the germline V gene. The CDR3 totals 14 residues. Assay used: immunoSEQ multiplex PCR; TCRdb lists only in-frame clones, some missing. Of 2.3 million or so clones listed, about 92% are singletons. Notes on this clone: No antigen is known for it.

The sequenced material came from naive CD4+ T cells from PBMCs. Indicated subset: CD45RA+ positively selected. The rearrangement uses TRBV28 and TRBJ1-5; 7 bases fit TRBD1. The sequence derives from a young man in good health. Some clones in this sample may be carry-over from other donors' samples. CDR3 loop: CASSPHRGSQPQHF. Here the CDR3 DNA reads TGTGCCAGCAGCCCACACAGGGGCTCTCAGCCCCAGCATTTT.